This entry features one TCR beta chain sequence. In the source study's methods: Counts of nucleated cells, estimated from reference gene primer amplification, were obtained. Clones were sequenced by immunoSEQ multiplex PCR, and TCRdb holds only the in-frame ones, with some missing. From that table come the V and J calls and clone size; the DNA was used to work out D and trimming. The sample lists 130,000 to 150,000 clones, 75% to 85% seen once, with over 10% in the top ten. The data were obtained in a study of blood T cell repertoires in COVID-19. Background on the study: Samples taken during acute and convalescent COVID-19 were collected in the United States, Italy and Spain.

V lost 3 bases to trimming and J lost 1 base, with 9 bases between them. Germline CDR1 reads SGHAT; CDR2 reads FQNNGV. The CDR3 runs to 15 residues. The receptor comes from a man in his fifties or sixties with active or convalescent COVID-19. This chain uses TRBV11-2 with TRBJ2-2, with a possible D match to TRBD2 (5 bases). The sample was peripheral blood. In nucleotides, the CDR3 is TGTGCCAGCAGCTTCCGGGATAAGAACACCGGGGAGCTGTTTTTT. It codes for CASSFRDKNTGELFF.